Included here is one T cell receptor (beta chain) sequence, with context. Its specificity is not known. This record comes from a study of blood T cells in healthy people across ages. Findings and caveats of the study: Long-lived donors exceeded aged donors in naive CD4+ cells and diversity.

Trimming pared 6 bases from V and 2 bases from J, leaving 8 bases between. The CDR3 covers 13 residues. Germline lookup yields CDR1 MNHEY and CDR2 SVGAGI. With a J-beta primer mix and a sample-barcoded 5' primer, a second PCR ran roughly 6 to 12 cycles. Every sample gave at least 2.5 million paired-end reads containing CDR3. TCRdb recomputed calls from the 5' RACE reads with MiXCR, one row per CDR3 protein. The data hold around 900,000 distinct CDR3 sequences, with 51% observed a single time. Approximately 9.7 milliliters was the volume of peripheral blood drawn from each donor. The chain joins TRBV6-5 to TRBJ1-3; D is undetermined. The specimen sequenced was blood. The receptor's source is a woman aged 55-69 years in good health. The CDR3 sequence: CASRGSTGNTIYF. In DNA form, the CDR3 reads TGTGCCAGCAGGGGGTCAACTGGAAACACCATATATTTT.